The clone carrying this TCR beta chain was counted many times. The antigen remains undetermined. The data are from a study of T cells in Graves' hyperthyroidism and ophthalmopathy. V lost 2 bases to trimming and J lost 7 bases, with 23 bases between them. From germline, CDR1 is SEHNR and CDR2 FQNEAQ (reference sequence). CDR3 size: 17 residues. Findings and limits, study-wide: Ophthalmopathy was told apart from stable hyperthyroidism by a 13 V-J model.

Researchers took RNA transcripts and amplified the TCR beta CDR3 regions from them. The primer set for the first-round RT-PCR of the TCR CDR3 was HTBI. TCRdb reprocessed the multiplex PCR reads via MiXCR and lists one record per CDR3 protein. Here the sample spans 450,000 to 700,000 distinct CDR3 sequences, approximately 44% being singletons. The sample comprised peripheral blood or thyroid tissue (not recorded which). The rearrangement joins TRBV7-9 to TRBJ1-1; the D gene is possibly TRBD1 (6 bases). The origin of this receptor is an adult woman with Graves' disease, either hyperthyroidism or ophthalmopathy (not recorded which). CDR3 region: CASSLLLGSGGGGEAFF. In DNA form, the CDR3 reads TGTGCCAGCAGCTTACTCCTAGGGTCCGGCGGAGGGGGTGAAGCTTTCTTT.